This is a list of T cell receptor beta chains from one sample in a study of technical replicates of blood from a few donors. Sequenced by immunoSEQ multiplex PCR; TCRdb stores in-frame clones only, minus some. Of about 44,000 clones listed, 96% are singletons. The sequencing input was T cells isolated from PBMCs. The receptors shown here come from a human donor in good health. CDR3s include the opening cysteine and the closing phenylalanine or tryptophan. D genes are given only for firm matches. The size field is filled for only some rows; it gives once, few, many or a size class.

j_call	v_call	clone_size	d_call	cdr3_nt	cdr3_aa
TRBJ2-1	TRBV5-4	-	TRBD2	TGTGCCAGCAGTTTCCTTTATGGCGAGCGGGAGGTAGATGAGCAGTTCTTC	CASSFLYGEREVDEQFF
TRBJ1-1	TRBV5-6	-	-	TGTGCCAGCAGCTTGGCCGGGTTGATCGAGAACACTGAAGCTTTCTTT	CASSLAGLIENTEAFF
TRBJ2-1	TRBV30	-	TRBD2	TGTGCCTGGAGTGTAAAGGTCGAACTAGCGGGATCCGGTGAGCAGTTCTTC	CAWSVKVELAGSGEQFF
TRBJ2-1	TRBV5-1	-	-	TGCGCCAGCAGCTTGGGGGGCGCCAATGAGCAGTTCTTC	CASSLGGANEQFF
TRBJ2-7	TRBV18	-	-	TGTGCCAGCTCACCGGAAGGGGGTGCAACCTACGAGCAGTACTTC	CASSPEGGATYEQYF
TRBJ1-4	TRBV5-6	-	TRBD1	TGTGCCAGCAGCGTCCGGGACAGGGTTGAAAAACTGTTTTTT	CASSVRDRVEKLFF
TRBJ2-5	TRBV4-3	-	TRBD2	TGCGCCAGCAGCCAAGATCTGGGACTAGCGGCCCAAGAGACCCAGTACTTC	CASSQDLGLAAQETQYF
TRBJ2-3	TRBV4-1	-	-	TGCGCCAGCAGCCCCGGTCAGCGCAGTGGGGATACGCAGTATTTT	CASSPGQRSGDTQYF
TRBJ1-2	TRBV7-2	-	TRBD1	TGTGCCAGCAGGTTGAACAGGGGAGGCTATGGCTACACCTTC	CASRLNRGGYGYTF
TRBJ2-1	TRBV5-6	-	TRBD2	TGTGCCAGCATTTCCCTAGCGGGCGCTAATGAGCAGTTCTTC	CASISLAGANEQFF
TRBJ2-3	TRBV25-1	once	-	TGTGCCAGCAGTGCCAGGGGTGCGACAATTGGTCCAAGAGATACGCAGTATTTT	CASSARGATIGPRDTQYF
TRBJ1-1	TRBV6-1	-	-	TGTGCCAGCAGGACGGCCCGGGGCACTGAAGCTTTCTTT	CASRTARGTEAFF
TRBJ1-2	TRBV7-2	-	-	TGTGCCAGCAGCTTAGAGGAGCACTATGGCTACACCTTC	CASSLEEHYGYTF
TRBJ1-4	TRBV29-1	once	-	TGCAGCGTTCTAGACAGGTCTAATGAAAAACTGTTTTTT	CSVLDRSNEKLFF
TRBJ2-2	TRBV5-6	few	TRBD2	TGTGCCAGCAGCTTGGAAACACCTCTAGCGGGAGTTTTATCCGGGGAGCTGTTTTTT	CASSLETPLAGVLSGELFF
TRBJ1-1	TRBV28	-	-	TGTGCCAGCAATCGGGACACCAACACTGAAGCTTTCTTT	CASNRDTNTEAFF
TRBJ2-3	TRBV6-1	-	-	TGTGCCAGCAGAAGACTAGAGGGAACCACAGATACGCAGTATTTT	CASRRLEGTTDTQYF
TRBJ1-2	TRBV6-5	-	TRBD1	TGTGCCAGCAGTTATAGCAGGGGGGATGGCTACACCTTC	CASSYSRGDGYTF
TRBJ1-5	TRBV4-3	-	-	TGCGCCAGCAGCCAAGAAGGAGATCAGCCCCAGCATTTT	CASSQEGDQPQHF
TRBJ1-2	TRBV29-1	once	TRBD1	TGCAGCGTTGCAATACTTCCGGGACAGGGGTCCCTCTATGGCTACACCTTC	CSVAILPGQGSLYGYTF
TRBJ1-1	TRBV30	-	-	TGTGCCTGGAGTGTAGGCGGGAACACTGAAGCTTTCTTT	CAWSVGGNTEAFF